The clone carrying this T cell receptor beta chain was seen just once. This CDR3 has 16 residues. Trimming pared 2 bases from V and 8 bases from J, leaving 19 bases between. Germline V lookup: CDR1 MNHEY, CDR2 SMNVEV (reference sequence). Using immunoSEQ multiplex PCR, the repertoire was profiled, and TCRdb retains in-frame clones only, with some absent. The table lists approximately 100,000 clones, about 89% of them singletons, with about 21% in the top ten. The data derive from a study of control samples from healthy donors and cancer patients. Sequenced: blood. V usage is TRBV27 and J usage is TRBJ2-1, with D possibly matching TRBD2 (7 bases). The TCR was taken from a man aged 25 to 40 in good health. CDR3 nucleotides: TGTGCCAGCAGTTTACCCCATAGGGGAGGGGGTGATGAGCAGTTCTTC. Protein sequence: CASSLPHRGGGDEQFF.